The present entry profiles one TCR beta chain with its context. The antigen is unknown. This specimen belongs to a study of response to subunit inactivated influenza vaccine. TCRdb ran MiXCR on the RT-PCR reads and lists one entry per CDR3 protein. The table lists approximately 250,000 distinct CDR3 sequences, 10% to 15% of them singletons. Study-wide points: New T cells are recruited in small numbers by each seasonal influenza vaccination, according to the authors' suggestion.

The V gene end was trimmed by 6 bases and the J gene end by 0 bases; junction bases not matched to a gene: 10. Germline values: CDR1 DFQATT, CDR2 SNEGSKA (reference sequence). This CDR3 region has 16 residues. This clonotype was obtained from a man aged 45-65 years who received an inactivated influenza vaccine. The V and J genes are TRBV20-1 and TRBJ2-1; TRBD2 agrees at 8 bases. This sample comprised non-naive T cells sorted from PBMCs, obtained around 15 days before vaccination. DNA for the CDR3: TGCAGTGCCTCTCCTCCCGGGACTAGCTCCTACAATGAGCAGTTCTTC. Translating it yields CSASPPGTSSYNEQFF.